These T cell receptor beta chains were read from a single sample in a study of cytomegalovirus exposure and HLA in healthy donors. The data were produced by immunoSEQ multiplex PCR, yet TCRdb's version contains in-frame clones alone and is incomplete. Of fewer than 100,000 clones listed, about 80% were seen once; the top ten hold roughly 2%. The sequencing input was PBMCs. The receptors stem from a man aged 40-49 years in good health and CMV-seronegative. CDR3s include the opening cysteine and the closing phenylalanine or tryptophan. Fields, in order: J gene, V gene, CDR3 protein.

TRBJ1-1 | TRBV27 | CASSLSTGMTEAFF
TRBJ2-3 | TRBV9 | CASSGTLAGGRGDTQYF
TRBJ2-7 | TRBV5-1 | CASSLSLFREAPTAVQYF
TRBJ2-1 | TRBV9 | CASNMRGSSYNEQFF
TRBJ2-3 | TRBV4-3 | CASSQELRSYSDTQYF
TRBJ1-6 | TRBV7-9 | CASSERDRFSSYNSPLHF
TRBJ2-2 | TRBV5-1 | CASSWSPGELFF
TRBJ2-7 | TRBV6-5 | CASQAGGVYEQYF
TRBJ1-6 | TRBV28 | CASSRWTGGIHSPLHF
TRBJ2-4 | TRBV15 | CATSRLTRIGDIQYF
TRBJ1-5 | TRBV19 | CAISRTGGTQPQHF
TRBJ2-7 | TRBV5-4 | CASSFSEGSYEQYF
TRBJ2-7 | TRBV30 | CAWASGGGDEQYF
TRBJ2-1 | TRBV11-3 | CASSLARTSGGAYNEQFF
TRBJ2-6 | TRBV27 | CASKLQGAGANVLTF
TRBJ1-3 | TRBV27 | CASTPTGTSGNTIYF
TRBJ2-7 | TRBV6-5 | CASRRTESYEQYF
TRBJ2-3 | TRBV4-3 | CASSQDREFSTDTQYF
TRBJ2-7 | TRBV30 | CAWSVEQGPYEQYF
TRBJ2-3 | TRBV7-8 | CASSKSGGAATDTQYF